One and the same sample provided the 11 T cell receptor beta chains below, sequenced in a study of Tregs in tolerant kidney transplant recipients. Data came from immunoSEQ multiplex PCR; TCRdb stores just in-frame clones and leaves some out. The repertoire has about 110,000 clones, around 90% of them found once; the top ten carry more than 0.3%. Here the sequenced sample was CD4+ T cells from blood, taken before the transplant. All receptors come from a human donor who received a combined kidney and bone marrow transplant.

The chain combines TRBV14 with TRBJ2-1, with D unresolved. Germline V gene sequence: CDR1 SGHDN, CDR2 FVKESK. This CDR3 spans 16 amino acids. The V end was cut by 1 base, the J end by 2 bases, with 12 bases between. This CDR3 is CASSQVGGRAYNEQFF. In nucleotides, the CDR3 is TGTGCCAGCAGCCAAGTAGGCGGTCGGGCCTACAATGAGCAGTTCTTC. Full variable domain (remainder filled in from reference TRBV14 and TRBJ2-1): EAGVTQFPSHSVIEKGQTVTLRCDPISGHDNLYWYRRVMGKEIKFLLHFVKESKQDESGMPNNRFLAERTGGTYSTLKVQPAELEDSGVYFCASSQVGGRAYNEQFFGPGTRLTVL.

The V and J genes are TRBV5-5 and TRBJ1-2; no reliable D call. This CDR3 has 13 amino acids. Germline-derived CDR1 and CDR2 are SGHKS and YYEKEE (reference sequence). Trimming cost V 3 bases and J 6 bases, with 12 bases left between them. CDR3 sequence reads: CASSSGSPNGYTF. The CDR3 DNA reads as TGTGCCAGCAGCTCGGGGAGCCCCAATGGCTACACCTTC.

The chain uses TRBV28 and TRBJ2-1; 10 bases align to TRBD2. CDR3 length equals 15 residues. Trimming took 6 bases from V and 7 from J; bases not matched to a gene: 9. Germline CDR1 and CDR2: MDHEN and SYDVKM. The CDR3 bases are TGTGCCAGCAGCCCAGCGGGAGGGCCCGGAAATGAGCAGTTCTTC. This gives the protein CASSPAGGPGNEQFF.

The rearrangement links TRBV7-8 to TRBJ2-5; D is unclear. CDR3 length: 14 residues. Germline loops: CDR1 SGHVS, CDR2 FQNEAQ. Trimming stripped 3 bases from V and 2 bases from J, with 10 bases between. CDR3 residues: CASSFRRIQETQYF. The CDR3 DNA reads TGTGCCAGCAGCTTTCGGCGGATACAAGAGACCCAGTACTTC.

This sequence joins TRBV7-9 and TRBJ1-2; 7 bases map to TRBD1. The CDR3 has 12 residues. J gave up 0 bases and V 11 bases, and 3 bases lay outside the gene matches. Germline loops: CDR1 SEHNR, CDR2 FQNEAQ (reference sequence). The CDR3 reads CASGTANYGYTF. In nucleotides, the CDR3 is TGTGCCTCAGGGACAGCTAACTATGGCTACACCTTC.

The sample holds a few counts of this clone. The chain uses TRBV27 and TRBJ2-3, with D possibly being TRBD2 (6 bases). The CDR3 contains 13 residues. CDR1 is MNHEY and CDR2 is SMNVEV in the germline V gene (reference sequence). Trimming removed 7 bases at V and 3 bases at J, with 11 bases between. This CDR3 is CASKTSLTDTQYF. CDR3 DNA: TGTGCCAGCAAGACTAGTTTGACAGATACGCAGTATTTT.

CDR3 nucleotides: TGTGCCAGTAGTATTCGGGGGGGACGGAGTGTGGATCAGCCCCAGCATTTT. This codes for CASSIRGGRSVDQPQHF. V usage is TRBV19 and J usage is TRBJ1-5; tentatively, D is TRBD1 (5 bases). In germline, CDR1 is LNHDA, CDR2 SQIVND (reference sequence). Deletions cut 3 bases from V and 5 bases from J, with 20 bases between. This CDR3 comprises 17 residues. Filled out from reference TRBV19 and TRBJ1-5, the complete variable domain reads DGGITQSPKYLFRKEGQNVTLSCEQNLNHDAMYWYRQDPGQGLRLIYYSQIVNDFQKGDIAEGYSVSREKKESFPLTVTSAQKNPTAFYLCASSIRGGRSVDQPQHFGDGTRLSIL.

The chain joins TRBV5-6 to TRBJ1-5; TRBD1 matches at 9 bases. With 2 bases clipped from V and 6 bases from J, the junction kept 0 bases outside the gene matches. The V gene's germline CDR1 is SGHDT and CDR2 YYEEEE. CDR3 size: 13 residues. The CDR3 DNA reads TGTGCCAGCAGCTTACAGGGGGCTCAGCCCCAGCATTTT. Protein: CASSLQGAQPQHF.

This chain links TRBV6-5 with TRBJ2-7, with D perhaps TRBD1 (6 bases). Trimming shortened V by 4 bases and J by 2 bases, and 9 bases separated the two germline ends. The germline CDR1 and CDR2 sequences are MNHEY and SVGAGI. The CDR3 loop spans 13 amino acids. The CDR3 nucleotides read TGTGCCAGCAGTTGGGGACAAGCCTACGAGCAGTACTTC. This sequence encodes CASSWGQAYEQYF.

The chain joins TRBV5-1 to TRBJ1-1; the D gene is possibly TRBD1 (6 bases). Germline CDR1 and CDR2: SGHRS and YFSETQ. The CDR3 totals 13 residues. Trimming cost V 3 bases and J 5 bases, with 11 bases left between them. Written as DNA, the CDR3 is TGCGCCAGCAGCTCACAGGGAAGGACTGAAGCTTTCTTT. This translates into CASSSQGRTEAFF.

The J gene is TRBJ1-1, the V gene TRBV7-2; D unclear. Trimming took 4 bases from V and 7 from J, leaving 7 bases between them. In germline, CDR1 is SGHTA, CDR2 FQGNSA. The CDR3 is 11 residues long. The CDR3 region has the DNA TGTGCCAGCAGCTACCTTAGTGAAGCTTTCTTT. It translates to CASSYLSEAFF.